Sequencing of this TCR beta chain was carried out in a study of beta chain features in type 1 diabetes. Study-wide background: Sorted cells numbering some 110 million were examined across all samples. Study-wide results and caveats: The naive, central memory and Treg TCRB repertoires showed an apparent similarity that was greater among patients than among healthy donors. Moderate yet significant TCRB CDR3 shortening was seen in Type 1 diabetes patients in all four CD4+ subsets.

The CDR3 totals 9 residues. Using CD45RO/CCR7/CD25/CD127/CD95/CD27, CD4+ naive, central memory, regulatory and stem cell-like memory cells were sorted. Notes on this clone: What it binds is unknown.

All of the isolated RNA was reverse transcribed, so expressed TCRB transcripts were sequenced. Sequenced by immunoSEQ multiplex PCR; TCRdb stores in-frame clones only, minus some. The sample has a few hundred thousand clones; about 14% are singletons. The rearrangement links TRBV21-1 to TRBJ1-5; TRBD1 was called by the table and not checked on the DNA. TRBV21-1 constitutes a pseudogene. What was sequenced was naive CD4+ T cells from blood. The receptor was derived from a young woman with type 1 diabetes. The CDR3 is CASSPAQHF. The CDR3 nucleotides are TGTGCCAGCTCCCCAGCCCAGCATTTT.